Following are 17 T cell receptor beta chains from one sample sequenced in a study of shared clonotypes between healthy human individuals. Profiled with immunoSEQ multiplex PCR; TCRdb holds only in-frame clones, not every one. In the table there are approximately 1,000,000 clones, 78% of which are singletons. The sample taken for sequencing was memory CD4+ T cells from PBMCs. Subset in this sample: CD45RA-negative fraction. The receptors here all came from a man younger than 35 in good health. Some clones in this sample may be carry-over from other donors' samples.

V is TRBV11-2 and J is TRBJ2-3; TRBD1 aligns across 9 bases. Germline CDR1 reads SGHAT; CDR2 reads FQNNGV. J lost 1 base, V lost 6 bases, and 5 bases had no gene match. The CDR3 runs to 15 residues. CDR3 coding DNA: TGTGCCAGCAGACGTCGGGACAGGGGCACAGATACGCAGTATTTT. Protein: CASRRRDRGTDTQYF.

J is TRBJ2-7 and V is TRBV28, with 9 nucleotides matching TRBD1. The CDR3 runs 14 residues. Trimming at V came to 2 bases and at J to 4 bases, leaving 3 bases not matched to a gene. The germline CDR1 and CDR2 sequences are MDHEN and SYDVKM. CDR3 sequence: CASSLTGTGYEQYF. CDR3 nucleotides: TGTGCCAGCAGTTTAACCGGGACAGGGTACGAGCAGTACTTC.

The rearrangement uses TRBV29-1 and TRBJ1-3; tentatively, D is TRBD1 (5 bases). The germline gives CDR1 SQVTM, CDR2 ANQGSEA. The V and J ends lost 7 bases and 4 bases respectively, with 14 bases between them. The CDR3 extends over 13 amino acids. CDR3 loop: CSAGPGVGNTIYF. The DNA for the CDR3 is TGCAGCGCCGGGCCGGGGGTAGGAAACACCATATATTTT.

This chain uses TRBV19 with TRBJ2-1; 7 nucleotides match TRBD1. V gave up 6 bases and J gave up 2 bases; unmatched junction bases: 10. Germline V gives CDR1 LNHDA, CDR2 SQIVND (reference sequence). The CDR3 has 16 amino acids. CDR3 sequence (DNA): TGTGCCAGTAGCCCTCGACCGGGGACAGCCTACAATGAGCAGTTCTTC. Protein product: CASSPRPGTAYNEQFF.

The chain links TRBV7-8 to TRBJ1-6; tentative D call: TRBD1 (5 bases). Trimming left V 1 base short and J 7 bases short, with 8 bases between. This CDR3 contains 14 residues. Germline CDR1 reads SGHVS; CDR2 reads FQNEAQ. CDR3 DNA: TGTGCCAGCAGCTTAGTTCAGGGCAATTCACCCCTCCACTTT. Its translation is CASSLVQGNSPLHF.

V and J are TRBV29-1 and TRBJ1-4, with D hard to call. Trimming stripped 4 bases from V and 3 bases from J, with 6 bases between. The length of the CDR3 is 12 residues. Germline V gene lookup returns CDR1 SQVTM and CDR2 ANQGSEA. CDR3 DNA sequence: TGCAGCGTTGGGGCACCTAATGAAAAACTGTTTTTT. Protein product: CSVGAPNEKLFF.

This chain connects TRBV10-1 to TRBJ2-3; 7 bases map to TRBD1. Germline CDR1 reads WNHNN; CDR2 reads SYGVQD (reference sequence). The CDR3 has 15 residues. Unmatched junction bases numbered 5, after V lost 3 bases and J lost 2 bases. Here the CDR3 reads CASSEGGRATDTQYF. CDR3 bases: TGCGCCAGCAGTGAAGGGGGCCGCGCCACAGATACGCAGTATTTT.

The CDR3 coding sequence is TGTGCCAGCAGCGTCGGTAGCGGGAGGGCCTACAATGAGCAGTTCTTC. It encodes CASSVGSGRAYNEQFF. This chain connects TRBV9 to TRBJ2-1; 11 bases match TRBD2. Germline V gives CDR1 SGDLS, CDR2 YYNGEE. Germline trimming cut 2 bases from V and 2 bases from J; bases unmatched to any gene: 3. The CDR3 runs to 16 residues.

The chain is built from TRBV7-8 and TRBJ1-3; D is unclear. The V and J ends lost 5 bases and 0 bases respectively, with 14 bases between them. This CDR3 is 16 amino acids long. The V gene's germline CDR1 is SGHVS and CDR2 FQNEAQ. The CDR3 protein is CASSAQLSTSGNTIYF. CDR3 in DNA: TGTGCCAGCAGCGCCCAACTGAGCACCTCTGGAAACACCATATATTTT.

The gene calls are TRBV7-6 and TRBJ1-1; no definite D call. Per the germline V gene, CDR1 is SGHVS and CDR2 is FNYEAQ. V lost 5 bases and J lost 2, with 12 bases in between. This CDR3 comprises 14 residues. The CDR3 protein is CASSLGGLNTEAFF. CDR3 nucleotides: TGTGCCAGCAGCCTAGGTGGTCTCAACACTGAAGCTTTCTTT. The variable domain in full, with the rest retrieved from reference TRBV7-6 and TRBJ1-1, is GAGVSQSPRYKVTKRGQDVALRCDPISGHVSLYWYRQALGQGPEFLTYFNYEAQQDKSGLPNDRFSAERPEGSISTLTIQRTEQRDSAMYRCASSLGGLNTEAFFGQGTRLTVV.

In this sample, this clone turned up once. Only one base separates this from a far larger clonotype, so it likely reflects a read error. The chain joins TRBV18 to TRBJ1-3, with 9 bases aligning to TRBD1. V trimming: 4 bases; J trimming: 1 base; junction bases outside the gene matches: 11. This CDR3 is 18 amino acids long. Germline CDR1 KGHSH, CDR2 LQKENI. CDR3 DNA: TGTGCCAGCTCACGTTACGGGACAGGGAGCAGTTCTGGAAACACCATATATTTT. Its protein product is CASSRYGTGSSSGNTIYF.

The chain has TRBV2 and TRBJ2-6, with 9 bases identical to TRBD1. The germline V gene encodes CDR1 SNHLY and CDR2 FYNNEI. After removal of 6 bases from V and 0 bases from J, the junction contained 12 bases not matched to a gene. The CDR3 is made up of 19 amino acids. This chain's CDR3 is CASRPTPGQGNSGANVLTF. CDR3 coding DNA: TGTGCCAGCAGACCGACTCCGGGACAGGGAAACTCTGGGGCCAACGTCCTGACTTTC.

This chain joins TRBV28 and TRBJ1-4; a weak D match, TRBD1 (5 bases). CDR1 MDHEN and CDR2 SYDVKM come from the germline V gene. V was cut by 6 bases and J by 8 bases, with 19 bases left in between. CDR3 length equals 15 residues. CDR3 sequence: CASSSEGGATEKLFF. For the CDR3, the DNA is TGTGCCAGCAGCTCCGAGGGAGGGGCTACAGAAAAACTGTTTTTT.

The chain couples TRBV28 to TRBJ1-3, with 8 bases lining up with TRBD1. The CDR3 contains 18 residues. The germline gives CDR1 MDHEN, CDR2 SYDVKM. J lost 4 bases, V lost 5 bases, and 16 bases had no gene match. CDR3 amino acids: CASSQPSGRGPRGNTIYF. CDR3 bases: TGTGCCAGCAGTCAGCCCTCCGGCAGGGGGCCTCGAGGAAACACCATATATTTT.

This chain uses TRBV7-8 with TRBJ2-1; 10 bases align to TRBD2. V lost 6 bases and J lost 0; bases outside the gene matches: 8. The V gene's germline CDR1 is SGHVS and CDR2 FQNEAQ. The CDR3 totals 17 residues. CDR3 DNA sequence: TGTGCCAGCAGATCCCTAGCGGGAGTGTCCTCCTACAATGAGCAGTTCTTC. As protein: CASRSLAGVSSYNEQFF. Supplemented by reference TRBV7-8 and TRBJ2-1, the full variable domain reads GAGVSQSPRYKVAKRGQDVALRCDPISGHVSLFWYQQALGQGPEFLTYFQNEAQLDKSGLPSDRFFAERPEGSVSTLKIQRTQQEDSAVYLCASRSLAGVSSYNEQFFGPGTRLTVL.

DNA for the CDR3: TGTGCCAGCAGCATGATACAGGCTGAAGCTTTCTTT. Its protein product is CASSMIQAEAFF. The chain employs TRBV6-1 and TRBJ1-1; tentatively, D is TRBD1 (5 bases). V lost 6 bases and J lost 6, with 11 bases in between. The CDR3 is 12 amino acids. The germline V gene has CDR1 MNHNS and CDR2 SASEGT.

The rearrangement uses TRBV28 and TRBJ2-1; D might be TRBD1 (6 bases). The length of the CDR3 is 12 residues. Trimming cost V 7 bases and J 4 bases, with 8 bases left between them. CDR1 and CDR2 from the germline V gene are MDHEN and SYDVKM. The CDR3, as DNA: TGTGCCAGCACCGGACAGTACAATGAGCAGTTCTTC. Its translation: CASTGQYNEQFF.